This T cell receptor (beta chain) was identified in a study of beta chain features in type 1 diabetes. Study results and caveats: TCRB CDR3s from Type 1 diabetes patients were moderately but significantly shorter in all four CD4+ subsets. Compared with healthy donors, patients appeared to share more similar naive, central memory and regulatory TCRB repertoires. The study notes PCR might favor shorter templates equally in patients and controls.

In the case of this clone: Antigen specificity is unknown.

Of the isolated RNA, all was reverse transcribed, and so the sequenced material was expressed TCRB transcripts. Assay: immunoSEQ multiplex PCR; the TCRdb copy retains only in-frame clones and omits some. The sample consists of hundreds of thousands of clones, over 12% of them appearing once. Sequences were obtained from naive CD4+ T cells from blood. The receptor comes from a man aged 18 to 29 with type 1 diabetes.

CDR3 sequence (DNA): TGTGCCACCAGCAGAGGTTTACAGGATAATGAAAAACTGTTTTTT. Translated, it gives CATSRGLQDNEKLFF. The rearrangement joins TRBV15 to TRBJ1-4, with D possibly being TRBD1 (5 bases). The V end was cut by 1 base, the J end by 4 bases, with 10 bases between. The germline V gene has CDR1 LNHNV and CDR2 YYDKDF (reference sequence). This CDR3 has 15 amino acids.